A single sample is the source of the 27 T cell receptor beta chains below, sequenced in a study of blood T cell repertoires in COVID-19 (dated by TCRdb to 2019 to 2021). Libraries were made using the immunoSEQ multiplex PCR assay. TCRdb re-hosts the immuneACCESS table, in-frame sequences only. Its copies lack some clones; in the studies checked, an unresolved V gene accounts for under half of them, and the cause for the rest is not known. The sample table holds about 400,000 clones, of which 87% were seen once. The ten largest make up 2.5% to 3.5% of the sample. The specimen was PBMCs or T cells enriched from blood (not recorded which). The receptors were gathered from a woman aged 30 to 39 who had recovered from COVID-19.

The chain carries TRBV9 and TRBJ1-1; D is unresolved. This CDR3 is built from 14 residues. Germline V gives CDR1 SGDLS, CDR2 YYNGEE. V lost 2 bases and J 4 bases, leaving 12 bases between the germline ends. This CDR3 is CASSVMDYTTEAFF. DNA for the CDR3: TGTGCCAGCAGCGTCATGGACTATACCACTGAAGCTTTCTTT.

The J gene is TRBJ1-6, the V gene TRBV5-1; D is unclear. Between the trimmed V and J ends, which lost 3 bases and 0 bases, there was a span of 13 bases. The CDR3 extends over 17 amino acids. Per germline, CDR1 SGHRS and CDR2 YFSETQ. The CDR3 loop reads CASSSIEGISYNSPLHF. CDR3 sequence (DNA): TGCGCCAGCAGCTCTATAGAGGGTATCTCCTATAATTCACCCCTCCACTTT.

Worth noting for this clone: The identical CDR3 is also encoded by other nucleotide sequences in the sample. The chain employs TRBV6-5 and TRBJ2-7; D might be TRBD1 (6 bases). Trimming pared 6 bases from V and 1 base from J, leaving 10 bases between. Germline V gene data show CDR1 as MNHEY and CDR2 as SVGAGI. The CDR3 covers 13 residues. Here the CDR3 reads CASSPGQSYEQYF. In DNA form, the CDR3 reads TGTGCCAGCAGCCCCGGACAGTCCTACGAGCAGTACTTC.

The genes are TRBV4-1 and TRBJ1-2; the D gene is possibly TRBD1 (6 bases). This CDR3 has 16 residues. V was shortened by 1 base and J by 5 bases, with 17 bases between the two germline ends. Germline CDR1 and CDR2: MGHRA and YSYEKL. DNA of the CDR3: TGCGCCAGCAGCCAAGTGAGAAACAGGGCAGGATATGGCTACACCTTC. Translation gives CASSQVRNRAGYGYTF.

This chain's CDR3 is CASSQAGTRVFSYEQYF. DNA of the CDR3: TGTGCCAGCAGCCAAGCCGGGACTAGAGTGTTTTCCTACGAGCAGTACTTC. The rearrangement links TRBV4-2 to TRBJ2-7, with TRBD2 matching over 8 bases. CDR1 and CDR2 (germline): LGHNA, YNFKEQ. Germline trimming cut 1 base from V and 1 base from J; bases unmatched to any gene: 9. This CDR3 has 17 residues.

The chain joins TRBV30 to TRBJ2-5, with D perhaps TRBD1 (6 bases). The CDR3 runs to 15 residues. The germline V gene has CDR1 GTSNPN and CDR2 SVGIG (reference sequence). The V and J ends lost 3 bases and 5 bases respectively, with 19 bases between them. The CDR3 spells CAWRRQGITVETQYF. The CDR3 DNA follows: TGTGCCTGGAGAAGGCAGGGGATCACCGTGGAGACCCAGTACTTC. The entire variable domain, with the rest obtained from reference TRBV30 and TRBJ2-5, is as follows: SQTIHQWPATLVQPVGSPLSLECTVEGTSNPNLYWYRQAAGRGLQLLFYSVGIGQISSEVPQNLSASRPQDRQFILSSKKLLLSDSGFYLCAWRRQGITVETQYFGPGTRLLVL.

The V call is TRBV4-2, the J call TRBJ2-7; 8 nucleotides match TRBD1. CDR1 and CDR2 from the germline V gene are LGHNA and YNFKEQ. Trimming at V came to 4 bases and at J to 5 bases, leaving 16 bases not matched to a gene. The CDR3 loop spans 17 amino acids. The DNA of the CDR3 is TGTGCCAGCAGCCGTTGGGGGTCCGGACAGGGTGACAACGAGCAGTACTTC. It encodes CASSRWGSGQGDNEQYF.

Here the CDR3 DNA reads TGTGCCAGCAGCCTACTAGGGACAGGGGGCAGGAATGAGCAGTTCTTC. This sequence encodes CASSLLGTGGRNEQFF. This chain joins TRBV3-1 (or the pseudogene TRBV3-2) and TRBJ2-1, with TRBD1 matching 12 bases. CDR3 length: 16 residues. V lost 4 bases and J lost 7; bases outside the gene matches: 8. Germline CDR1 LGHDT, CDR2 YNNKEL (reference sequence).

V is TRBV10-2 and J is TRBJ1-2; D not certain. Germline assignment: CDR1 WSHSY and CDR2 SAAADI. This CDR3 is built from 13 residues. The ends were cut back, 2 bases at V and 4 bases at J, with 8 bases in the middle. The CDR3 DNA reads as TGCGCCAGCAGTGAGATCGGAGCCTATGGCTACACCTTC. This translates into CASSEIGAYGYTF.

This chain links TRBV2 with TRBJ1-2, with 8 nucleotides matching TRBD1. V shed 1 base and J 0 bases; nucleotides not matched to a gene: 1. The CDR3 loop spans 15 amino acids. Germline V gives CDR1 SNHLY, CDR2 FYNNEI. CDR3 amino acids: CASSEGTGTNYGYTF. The DNA of the CDR3 is TGTGCCAGCAGTGAAGGGACAGGGACTAACTATGGCTACACCTTC.

The chain is built from TRBV5-5 and TRBJ2-1; 10 bases are shared with TRBD2. The V gene's germline CDR1 is SGHKS and CDR2 YYEKEE (reference sequence). The J segment lost 4 bases and the V segment lost 0 bases, leaving 7 bases of the junction unmatched. The CDR3 contains 17 residues. The CDR3 DNA reads as TGTGCCAGCAGCTTGGCCGTTTGGACTAGCGGTTACAATGAGCAGTTCTTC. Translated: CASSLAVWTSGYNEQFF.

The rearrangement joins TRBV5-6 to TRBJ1-5, with 7 positions matching TRBD1. The V gene's germline CDR1 is SGHDT and CDR2 YYEEEE. The CDR3 loop spans 16 amino acids. Germline trimming cut 0 bases from V and 5 bases from J; bases unmatched to any gene: 8. CDR3 loop: CASSLAGTDLYQPQHF. Here the CDR3 DNA reads TGTGCCAGCAGCTTGGCCGGGACAGACTTGTATCAGCCCCAGCATTTT.

CDR3 bases: TGTGCCAGCAGTTACCAGGGGACGGGCCCCAGCACTGAAGCTTTCTTT. It encodes CASSYQGTGPSTEAFF. V usage is TRBV6-5 and J usage is TRBJ1-1; D is perhaps TRBD1 (6 bases). The V end lost 2 bases, the J end lost 4 bases, and 17 bases lay between the germline ends. Germline V CDR1 and CDR2: MNHEY, SVGAGI. The CDR3 is 16 residues long.

The chain recombines TRBV2 with TRBJ2-5, with 8 positions matching TRBD2. Losses at the gene ends were 8 bases for V and 4 bases for J; bases not matched to a gene: 9. Germline V gene sequence: CDR1 SNHLY, CDR2 FYNNEI. The CDR3 length is 14 residues. The CDR3 sequence is CASGRRGGPETQYF. The CDR3 DNA is TGTGCCAGCGGCCGGCGCGGGGGGCCAGAGACCCAGTACTTC.

The chain joins TRBV28 to TRBJ2-7; TRBD1 matches at 9 bases. V shed 6 bases and J 1 base; nucleotides not matched to a gene: 4. This CDR3 comprises 14 residues. Germline lookup yields CDR1 MDHEN and CDR2 SYDVKM. CDR3 bases: TGTGCCAGCAGAGGACAGGGGACTTCCTACGAGCAGTACTTC. This codes for CASRGQGTSYEQYF.

The V and J genes are TRBV12-3 or TRBV12-4 and TRBJ2-5, with 8 bases lining up with TRBD1. The length of the CDR3 is 13 residues. V was clipped by 5 bases and J by 7 bases; unmatched bases: 6. DNA of the CDR3: TGTGCCAGCAGTACAGGGGGTGAGGGGACCCAGTACTTC. This gives the protein CASSTGGEGTQYF.

The chain employs TRBV27 and TRBJ2-7; D unclear. The CDR3 runs 15 residues. Germline CDR1 reads MNHEY; CDR2 reads SMNVEV (reference sequence). Trimming stripped 6 bases from V and 0 bases from J, with 15 bases between. CDR3 in amino acids: CASSLGPKSSYEQYF. The CDR3 DNA sequence: TGTGCCAGCAGCCTCGGTCCCAAAAGCTCCTACGAGCAGTACTTC.

The chain couples TRBV4-1 to TRBJ1-6; D is ambiguous. CDR1 is MGHRA, CDR2 YSYEKL, per germline. The CDR3 contains 15 residues. V lost 0 bases, J lost 6 bases, and 9 bases lay in between. CDR3 in amino acids: CASSQEAGVNSPLHF. DNA for the CDR3: TGCGCCAGCAGCCAAGAAGCCGGGGTTAATTCACCCCTCCACTTT.

The J gene is TRBJ2-7, the V gene TRBV4-2; 9 positions match TRBD1. V lost 4 bases and J lost 7; bases outside the gene matches: 8. The CDR3 runs to 14 residues. CDR1 and CDR2 (germline): LGHNA, YNFKEQ. The CDR3 region has the DNA TGTGCCAGCAGCCGGGAACAGGGGGCGGGGGAGCAGTACTTC. Protein sequence: CASSREQGAGEQYF.

This chain connects TRBV5-6 to TRBJ2-7, with 8 bases that match TRBD1. This CDR3 comprises 15 residues. V gave up 4 bases and J gave up 3 bases; unmatched junction bases: 9. Germline CDR1 reads SGHDT; CDR2 reads YYEEEE. CDR3 amino acids: CASSRRGQAYYEQYF. The DNA of the CDR3 is TGTGCCAGCAGCCGAAGGGGACAGGCCTACTACGAGCAGTACTTC. Full variable domain (rest looked up from reference TRBV5-6 and TRBJ2-7): DAGVTQSPTHLIKTRGQQVTLRCSPKSGHDTVSWYQQALGQGPQFIFQYYEEEERQRGNFPDRFSGHQFPNYSSELNVNALLLGDSALYLCASSRRGQAYYEQYFGPGTRLTVT.

This sequence joins TRBV28 and TRBJ2-3, with 10 bases identical to TRBD1. Germline V CDR1 and CDR2: MDHEN, SYDVKM. This CDR3 region has 16 residues. With 1 base clipped from V and 0 bases from J, the junction kept 1 base outside the gene matches. CDR3 amino acids: CASSLSGQGSTDTQYF. The DNA of the CDR3 is TGTGCCAGCAGTTTATCGGGACAGGGGAGCACAGATACGCAGTATTTT.

The chain has TRBV9 and TRBJ2-1, with D perhaps TRBD1 (5 bases). The CDR3 consists of 14 residues. Germline V CDR1 and CDR2: SGDLS, YYNGEE. The V end lost 7 bases, the J end lost 0 bases, and 11 bases lay between the germline ends. The CDR3 region has the DNA TGTGCCAGCTCTACAGGTGACTCCTACAATGAGCAGTTCTTC. Protein: CASSTGDSYNEQFF.

The V gene is TRBV12-3 or TRBV12-4, the J gene TRBJ1-5; D gene ambiguous. CDR3 size: 13 residues. The V end lost 6 bases, the J end lost 5 bases, and 11 bases lay between the germline ends. The CDR3 bases are TGTGCCAGCAGCACAATGGACTATCAGCCCCAGCATTTT. Its translation: CASSTMDYQPQHF.

A single count supports this clone. J is TRBJ2-5 and V is TRBV5-1; 7 positions agree with TRBD1. Trimming took 4 bases from V and 1 from J; bases not matched to a gene: 10. In germline, CDR1 is SGHRS, CDR2 YFSETQ. This CDR3 spans 16 amino acids. The CDR3 bases are TGCGCCAGCAGCGCGCCGGGACAGATCCTCCAAGAGACCCAGTACTTC. It is translated as CASSAPGQILQETQYF. Combining the CDR3 with reference TRBV5-1 and TRBJ2-5 gives the whole variable domain KAGVTQTPRYLIKTRGQQVTLSCSPISGHRSVSWYQQTPGQGLQFLFEYFSETQRNKGNFPGRFSGRQFSNSRSEMNVSTLELGDSALYLCASSAPGQILQETQYFGPGTRLLVL.

The chain uses TRBV4-2 and TRBJ2-3; TRBD2 agrees at 10 bases. This CDR3 region has 17 residues. Germline V gives CDR1 LGHNA, CDR2 YNFKEQ. Unmatched junction bases numbered 9, after V lost 1 base and J lost 5 bases. DNA for the CDR3: TGTGCCAGCAGCCAAGGAGGGGTAGCGGGAGGTGGAGATACGCAGTATTTT. Protein product: CASSQGGVAGGGDTQYF.

The V call is TRBV10-3, the J call TRBJ1-2; a weak D match, TRBD1 (5 bases). The CDR3 loop spans 16 amino acids. Germline CDR1 ENHRY, CDR2 SYGVKD. V gave up 3 bases and J gave up 6 bases, with 20 bases separating them. CDR3 sequence: CAISESRGGPADGYTF. In DNA form, the CDR3 reads TGTGCCATCAGTGAATCCCGGGGGGGTCCCGCAGATGGCTACACCTTC.

CDR3 region: CASSSTGFGNTIYF. The CDR3 region has the DNA TGTGCCAGCAGCTCTACAGGTTTTGGAAACACCATATATTTT. The rearrangement links TRBV5-4 to TRBJ1-3; tentatively, D is TRBD1 (5 bases). Germline values: CDR1 SGHNT, CDR2 YYREEE (reference sequence). V dropped 3 bases and J dropped 3 bases, with 10 bases sitting between them. The CDR3 loop spans 14 amino acids.